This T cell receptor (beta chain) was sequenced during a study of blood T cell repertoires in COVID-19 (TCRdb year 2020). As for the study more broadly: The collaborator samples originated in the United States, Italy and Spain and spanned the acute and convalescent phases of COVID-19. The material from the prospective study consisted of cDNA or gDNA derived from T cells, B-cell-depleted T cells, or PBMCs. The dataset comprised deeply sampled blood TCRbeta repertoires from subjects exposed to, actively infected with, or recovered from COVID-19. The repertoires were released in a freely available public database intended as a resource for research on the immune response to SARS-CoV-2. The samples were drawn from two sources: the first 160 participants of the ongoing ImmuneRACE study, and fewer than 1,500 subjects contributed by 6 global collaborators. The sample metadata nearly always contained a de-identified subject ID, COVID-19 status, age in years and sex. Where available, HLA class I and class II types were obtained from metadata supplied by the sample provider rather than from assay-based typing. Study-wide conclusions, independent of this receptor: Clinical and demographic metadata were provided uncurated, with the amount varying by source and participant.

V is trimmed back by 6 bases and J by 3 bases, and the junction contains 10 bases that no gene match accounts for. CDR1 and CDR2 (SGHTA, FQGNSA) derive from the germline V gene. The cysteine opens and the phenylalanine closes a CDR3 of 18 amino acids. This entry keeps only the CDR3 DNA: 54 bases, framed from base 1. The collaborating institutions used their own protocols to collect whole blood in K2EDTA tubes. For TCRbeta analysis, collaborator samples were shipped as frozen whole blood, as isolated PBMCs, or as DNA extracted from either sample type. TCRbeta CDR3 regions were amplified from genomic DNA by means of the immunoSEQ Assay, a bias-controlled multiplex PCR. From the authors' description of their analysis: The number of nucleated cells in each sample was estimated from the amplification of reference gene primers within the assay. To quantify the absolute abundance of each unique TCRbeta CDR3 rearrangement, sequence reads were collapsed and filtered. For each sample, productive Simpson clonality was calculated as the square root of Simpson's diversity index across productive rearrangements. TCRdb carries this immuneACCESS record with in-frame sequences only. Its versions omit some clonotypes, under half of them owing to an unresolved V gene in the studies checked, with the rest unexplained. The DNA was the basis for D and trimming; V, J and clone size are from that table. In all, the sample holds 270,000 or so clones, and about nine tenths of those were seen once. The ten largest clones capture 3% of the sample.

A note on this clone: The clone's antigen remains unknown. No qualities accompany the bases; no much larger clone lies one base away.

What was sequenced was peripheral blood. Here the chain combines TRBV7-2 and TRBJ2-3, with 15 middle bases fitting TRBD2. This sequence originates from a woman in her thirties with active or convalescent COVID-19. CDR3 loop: CASRLLGLAGGGTDTQYF. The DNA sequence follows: TGTGCCAGCAGACTCCTGGGACTAGCGGGGGGAGGGACAGATACGCAGTATTTT.